The 7 T cell receptor beta chains listed next were all sequenced from one sample in a study of OX40 agonist ivuxolimab in advanced cancers. TCRdb's copy holds only in-frame clones and misses some; the assay was immunoSEQ multiplex PCR. The sample records more than 65,000 clones, about 88% being singletons. This sample comprised CD4+ or CD8+ T cells sorted from blood, obtained in a trial of the OX40 agonist ivuxolimab. The source of these receptors is an adult with an advanced solid tumor such as melanoma, head and neck, liver or kidney cancer.

V gene TRBV28 combines with J gene TRBJ1-1; tentative D call: TRBD1 (5 bases). The germline gives CDR1 MDHEN, CDR2 SYDVKM. Trimming took 7 bases from V and 1 from J, leaving 7 bases between them. The CDR3 sequence is 12 residues long. The CDR3 sequence is CASTGGNTEAFF. As DNA, the CDR3 is TGTGCCAGCACTGGGGGGAACACTGAAGCTTTCTTT.

The chain combines TRBV19 with TRBJ2-7, with a tentative D call TRBD2 (5 bases). Germline CDR1 LNHDA, CDR2 SQIVND (reference sequence). CDR3 length: 15 amino acids. Trimming pared 3 bases from V and 2 bases from J, leaving 14 bases between. DNA for the CDR3: TGTGCCAGTAGTATGCCGGGGTCCGCCGCCTACGAGCAGTACTTC. Translated, it gives CASSMPGSAAYEQYF.

The chain joins TRBV25-1 to TRBJ2-3; D possibly corresponds to TRBD2 (6 bases). CDR1 and CDR2 from the germline V gene are MGHDK and SYGVNS. V lost 5 bases, J lost 3 bases, and 12 bases lay in between. CDR3 length: 14 residues. Here the CDR3 reads CASSQAGITDTQYF. As DNA, the CDR3 is TGTGCCAGCAGTCAAGCGGGTATAACAGATACGCAGTATTTT. Looking up the rest from reference TRBV25-1 and TRBJ2-3 gives the full variable domain: EADIYQTPRYLVIGTGKKITLECSQTMGHDKMYWYQQDPGMELHLIHYSYGVNSTEKGDLSSESTVSRIRTEHFPLTLESARPSHTSQYLCASSQAGITDTQYFGPGTRLTVL.

V and J are TRBV28 and TRBJ2-7; TRBD1 matches 9 bases. CDR1 and CDR2 from the germline V gene are MDHEN and SYDVKM. V lost 2 bases, J lost 3 bases, and 2 bases stayed unmatched. The CDR3 is made up of 14 amino acids. In DNA form, the CDR3 reads TGTGCCAGCAGTTTAGGGGGACAGGGCTACGAGCAGTACTTC. Its translation is CASSLGGQGYEQYF.

This chain joins TRBV19 and TRBJ2-3; TRBD1 is a possible D gene (6 bases). The V and J ends lost 5 bases and 1 base respectively, with 13 bases between them. The CDR3 length is 15 residues. Germline assignment: CDR1 LNHDA and CDR2 SQIVND (reference sequence). The CDR3 nucleotides read TGTGCCAGTAGTCCACAGGGTACTCGCACAGATACGCAGTATTTT. Amino acid sequence: CASSPQGTRTDTQYF.

The genes are TRBV30 and TRBJ1-2; 7 bases are shared with TRBD1. The CDR3 is 13 residues long. Germline loops: CDR1 GTSNPN, CDR2 SVGIG (reference sequence). V lost 2 bases and J lost 3; bases outside the gene matches: 3. CDR3 in DNA: TGTGCCTGGAGTACAGGGGCGGACTATGGCTACACCTTC. This encodes CAWSTGADYGYTF.

The V and J genes are TRBV9 and TRBJ2-6, with a weak D call TRBD1 (6 bases). The CDR3 sequence is 21 residues long. Germline values: CDR1 SGDLS, CDR2 YYNGEE. V was clipped by 0 bases and J by 0 bases, with 22 bases between them. This CDR3 is CASSVDPGTNSPGSGANVLTF. The CDR3 nucleotides read TGTGCCAGCAGCGTAGATCCCGGGACAAACTCCCCGGGCTCTGGGGCCAACGTCCTGACTTTC.